The rows below give T cell receptor beta chains drawn from one sample of a study of T-cell memory formation after mild COVID-19. TCRdb itself ran the 5' RACE reads through MiXCR, one entry per CDR3 protein. Among over 10,000 distinct CDR3 sequences, around 11% were seen once, and the ten largest hold almost 50%. The sample taken for sequencing was PBMCs or a T cell subset sorted from them (not recorded which). These receptor sequences come from an adult woman who had mild COVID-19 (a few samples of this study predate the infection). Cell type and time point are not known. The CDR3 runs from the conserved cysteine through the conserved F or W. D genes are given only for firm matches. The size field is filled for only some rows; it gives once, few, many or a size class.

abundance	d_gene	v_gene	j_gene	CDR3aa	CDR3nt
many	-	TRBV12-3/TRBV12-4	TRBJ1-1	CASSFPIRDTEAFF	TGTGCCAGCAGTTTCCCCATTAGGGACACTGAAGCTTTCTTT
many	-	TRBV25-1	TRBJ2-2	CASSDLLAPGELFF	TGTGCCAGCAGTGATCTTCTAGCCCCCGGGGAGCTGTTTTTT
-	TRBD1	TRBV7-9	TRBJ2-7	CASSPPDRHYEQYF	TGTGCCAGCAGCCCCCCGGACAGGCACTACGAGCAGTACTTC
many	-	TRBV20-1	TRBJ1-2	CSAIRPPEGYTF	TGCAGTGCTATACGACCCCCGGAGGGCTACACCTTC
many	-	TRBV7-9	TRBJ1-2	CASSSPADTVYGYTF	TGTGCCAGCAGCTCCCCAGCGGACACGGTCTATGGCTACACCTTC
many	TRBD2	TRBV11-3	TRBJ2-2	CASSSRGRGTGELFF	TGTGCCAGCAGCTCCCGCGGGAGAGGGACCGGGGAGCTGTTTTTT
many	-	TRBV24-1	TRBJ2-5	CATSDLAETQYF	TGTGCCACCAGTGATTTGGCTGAGACCCAGTACTTC
many	-	TRBV15	TRBJ2-7	CATSRGVPYEQYF	TGTGCCACCAGCAGAGGGGTACCCTACGAGCAGTACTTC
many	-	TRBV12-3/TRBV12-4	TRBJ2-2	CASSLVGPLGPGELFF	TGTGCCAGCAGTTTAGTGGGCCCATTGGGACCCGGGGAGCTGTTTTTT
-	-	TRBV21-1	TRBJ2-3	CASSKRAWGVSTDTQYF	TGTGCCAGCAGCAAAAGGGCCTGGGGGGTGAGCACAGATACGCAGTATTTT
many	TRBD1	TRBV18	TRBJ2-7	CASSTADRASYEQYF	TGTGCCAGCTCAACCGCCGACAGGGCCTCGTACGAGCAGTACTTC
many	-	TRBV5-1	TRBJ2-3	CASSAWDRSTDTQYF	TGCGCCAGCAGCGCATGGGACCGGAGCACAGATACGCAGTATTTT
many	-	TRBV29-1	TRBJ1-1	CSVEDRRDSSEAFF	TGCAGCGTTGAAGATCGAAGGGATTCTTCTGAAGCTTTCTTT
many	TRBD2	TRBV24-1	TRBJ2-5	CATSSQRGPQETQYF	TGTGCCACGTCATCCCAGCGGGGACCTCAAGAGACCCAGTACTTC
many	TRBD1	TRBV7-2	TRBJ2-3	CASSLGFSWTGANISTDTQYF	TGTGCCAGCAGCTTAGGATTCAGTTGGACAGGGGCAAATATCAGCACAGATACGCAGTATTTT
many	TRBD1	TRBV4-1	TRBJ1-2	CASSPWSQGAHNYGYTF	TGCGCCAGCAGCCCTTGGTCTCAGGGGGCTCATAACTATGGCTACACCTTC
many	-	TRBV19	TRBJ1-2	CASSARYRVYGYTF	TGTGCCAGTAGTGCCCGCTACAGGGTCTATGGCTACACCTTC
many	-	TRBV30	TRBJ1-2	CAWSENRVHGYTF	TGTGCCTGGAGTGAGAACAGGGTCCATGGCTACACCTTC
many	TRBD2	TRBV29-1	TRBJ2-1	CSVLAEVSSYNEQFF	TGCAGCGTTCTAGCGGAAGTAAGCTCCTACAATGAGCAGTTCTTC
many	-	TRBV29-1	TRBJ1-2	CSVEDWGAAYGYTF	TGCAGCGTTGAAGATTGGGGGGCGGCCTATGGCTACACCTTC
many	TRBD1	TRBV12-3/TRBV12-4	TRBJ1-4	CASSQGGLGEKLFF	TGTGCCAGCAGTCAGGGGGGACTCGGGGAAAAACTGTTTTTT
many	TRBD1	TRBV7-9	TRBJ1-2	CASSSTGALGYGYTF	TGTGCCAGCAGCTCCACAGGGGCGCTAGGCTATGGCTACACCTTC
many	-	TRBV27	TRBJ2-7	CASSLSLGPQEVVDEQYF	TGTGCCAGCAGTTTATCCCTTGGTCCTCAGGAGGTCGTGGACGAGCAGTACTTC
many	-	TRBV29-1	TRBJ2-6	CSVAGQTSSGANVLTF	TGCAGCGTTGCTGGACAAACGAGCTCTGGGGCCAACGTCCTGACTTTC
many	-	TRBV4-1	TRBJ1-3	CASSQDPGEGLGNTIYF	TGCGCCAGCAGCCAAGATCCGGGGGAAGGGCTTGGAAACACCATATATTTT
many	-	TRBV5-4	TRBJ1-2	CASSLTGAGGYTF	TGTGCCAGCAGCTTGACGGGGGCGGGTGGCTACACCTTC
many	-	TRBV7-2	TRBJ1-2	CASSSGRLPSQTNYGYTF	TGTGCCAGCAGCTCCGGGAGACTCCCGTCCCAGACTAACTATGGCTACACCTTC
-	TRBD1	TRBV19	TRBJ2-5	CASSPPDRGGETQYF	TGTGCCAGTAGTCCCCCGGACAGGGGCGGAGAGACCCAGTACTTC